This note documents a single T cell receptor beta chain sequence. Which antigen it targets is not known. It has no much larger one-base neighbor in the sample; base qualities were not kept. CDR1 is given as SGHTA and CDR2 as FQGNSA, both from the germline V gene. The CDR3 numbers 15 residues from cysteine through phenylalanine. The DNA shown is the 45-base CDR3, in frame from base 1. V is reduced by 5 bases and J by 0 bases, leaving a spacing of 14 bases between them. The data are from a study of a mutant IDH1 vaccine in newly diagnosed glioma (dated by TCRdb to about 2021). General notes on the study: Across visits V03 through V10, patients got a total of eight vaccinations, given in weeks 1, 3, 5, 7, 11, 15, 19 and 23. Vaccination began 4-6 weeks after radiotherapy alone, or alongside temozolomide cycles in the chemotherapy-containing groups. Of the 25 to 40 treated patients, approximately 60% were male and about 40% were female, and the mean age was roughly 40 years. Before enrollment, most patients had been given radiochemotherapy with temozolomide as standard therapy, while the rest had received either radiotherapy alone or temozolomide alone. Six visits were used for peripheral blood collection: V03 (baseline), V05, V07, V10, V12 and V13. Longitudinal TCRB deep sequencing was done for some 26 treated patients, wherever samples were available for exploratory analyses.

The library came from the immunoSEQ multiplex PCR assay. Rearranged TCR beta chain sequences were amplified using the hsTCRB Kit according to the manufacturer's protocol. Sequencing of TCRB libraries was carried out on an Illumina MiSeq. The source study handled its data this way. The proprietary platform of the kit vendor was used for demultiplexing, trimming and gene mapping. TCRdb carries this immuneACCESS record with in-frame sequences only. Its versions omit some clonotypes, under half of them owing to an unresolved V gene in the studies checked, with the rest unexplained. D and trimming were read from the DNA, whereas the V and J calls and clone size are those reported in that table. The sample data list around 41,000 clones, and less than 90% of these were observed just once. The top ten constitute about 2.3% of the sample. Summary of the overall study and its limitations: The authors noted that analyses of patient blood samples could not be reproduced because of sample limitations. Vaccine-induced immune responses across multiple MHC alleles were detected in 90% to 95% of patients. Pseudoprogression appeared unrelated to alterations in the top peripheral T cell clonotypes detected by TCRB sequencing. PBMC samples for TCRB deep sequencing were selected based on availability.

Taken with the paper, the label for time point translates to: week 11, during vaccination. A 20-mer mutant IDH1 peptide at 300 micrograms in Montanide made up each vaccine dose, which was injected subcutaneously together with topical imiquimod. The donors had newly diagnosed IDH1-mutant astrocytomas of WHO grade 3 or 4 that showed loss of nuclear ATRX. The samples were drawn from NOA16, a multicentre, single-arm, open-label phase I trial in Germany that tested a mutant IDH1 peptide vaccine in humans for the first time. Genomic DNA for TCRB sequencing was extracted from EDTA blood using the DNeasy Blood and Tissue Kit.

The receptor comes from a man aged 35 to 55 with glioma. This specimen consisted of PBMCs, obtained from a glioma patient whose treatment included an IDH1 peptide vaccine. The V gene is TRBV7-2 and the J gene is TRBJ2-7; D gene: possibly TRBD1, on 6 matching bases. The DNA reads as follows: TGTGCCAGCAGCCATAGACAGGCTCCCTCCTACGAGCAGTACTTC. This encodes CASSHRQAPSYEQYF.